Detailed here is one T cell receptor beta chain. The data were obtained in a study of CD8 T cells in ankylosing spondylitis. CDR1 is MNHNS, CDR2 SASEGT, per germline. This CDR3 has 16 amino acids. The ends were cut back, 6 bases at V and 4 bases at J, with 22 bases in the middle. TCRdb redid the calling of the 5' RACE reads with MiXCR, one entry per CDR3 protein. The data contain fewer than 350,000 distinct CDR3 sequences, roughly 10% of them seen just once; the ten biggest clones take up 9.1%. The source of this sequence is a female donor with ankylosing spondylitis or in good health (not recorded which). This sequence joins TRBV6-1 and TRBJ2-7; D not resolved. Sequencing was carried out using blood, either unsorted or a sorted T cell fraction (not recorded which). Here the CDR3 reads CASSQGSRAAPYEQYF. The CDR3 region has the DNA TGTGCCAGCAGCCAAGGTTCAAGGGCAGCTCCATACGAGCAGTACTTC.